These 5 T cell receptor beta chains were all obtained from the same sample, sequenced in a study of control samples from healthy donors and cancer patients. Libraries were prepared by immunoSEQ multiplex PCR; TCRdb keeps only in-frame clonotypes and omits some of them. The sample carries about 97,000 clones, around 92% recorded once. What was sequenced was blood. These receptors came from a woman between 18 and 29 years old in good health.

The chain is built from TRBV11-2 and TRBJ1-1; 7 nucleotides match TRBD1. Trimming took 1 base from V and 10 from J; bases not matched to a gene: 6. Germline values: CDR1 SGHAT, CDR2 FQNNGV. This CDR3 comprises 13 residues. The CDR3 sequence: CASSLAGGFGAFF. As DNA, the CDR3 is TGTGCCAGCAGCTTAGCAGGGGGGTTCGGAGCTTTCTTT.

CDR3 coding DNA: TGTGCCAGCAGCTTAGGGACAGGGAGAGCTTTCTATGGCTACACCTTC. This gives the protein CASSLGTGRAFYGYTF. This rearrangement joins TRBV7-2 to TRBJ1-2, with 8 nucleotides matching TRBD1. The junction had 8 bases not matched to a gene; V was cut back by 1 base and J by 4 bases. The germline gives CDR1 SGHTA, CDR2 FQGNSA. The CDR3 consists of 16 residues.

The chain combines TRBV2 with TRBJ2-2, with a tentative D call TRBD2 (7 bases). The CDR3 consists of 15 residues. The germline CDR1 and CDR2 sequences are SNHLY and FYNNEI. V lost 5 bases and J lost 4, with 14 bases in between. The CDR3, as DNA: TGTGCCAGCAGTCCCAGAGGGGGGGGCACCGGGGAGCTGTTTTTT. Encoded protein: CASSPRGGGTGELFF.

Here the CDR3 DNA reads TGTGCCAGCAGCTTAGGGGGGAGGGAGACCCAGTACTTC. Its protein product is CASSLGGRETQYF. This chain connects TRBV7-8 to TRBJ2-5; D possibly corresponds to TRBD2 (6 bases). This CDR3 region has 13 residues. Germline CDR1 SGHVS, CDR2 FQNEAQ. V was shortened by 1 base and J by 5 bases, with 8 bases between the two germline ends.

The rearrangement uses TRBV20-1 and TRBJ2-7; 8 nucleotides agree with TRBD2. This CDR3 region has 14 residues. The trim removed 3 bases at V and 4 bases at J, leaving 8 bases unmatched. Germline assignment: CDR1 DFQATT and CDR2 SNEGSKA (reference sequence). The CDR3 coding sequence is TGCAGTGCTAGTACGGGAGGGGCCTTGTACGAGCAGTACTTC. It encodes CSASTGGALYEQYF.